This T cell receptor (beta chain) was observed in a study of CD8+ T cells in alopecia areata. At the level of the study: Treated patients received severity scores based on the percentage of scalp area affected. Broader study findings: Researchers say the link of baseline CD8+ expansion to response remains uncertain, with one nonresponder. During tofacitinib treatment, many expanded lesional clones remained in scalp and blood. Patients displayed less clarity in TCR sharing than mice, a finding possibly related to HLA.

Treatment meaning: oral pan-JAK inhibitor, 5-10 mg twice daily. To note about this clone: Its antigen is currently unknown.

cDNA prepared by RNA extraction and subsequent reverse transcription served as the template for sequencing. Clones were read by immunoSEQ multiplex PCR, and TCRdb kept only the in-frame ones, dropping some. The sample has about 140,000 clones; about 86% are singletons. With V trimmed by 6 bases and J by 8 bases, 13 bases remained unmatched. CDR3 length: 14 residues. Germline V gene sequence: CDR1 SQVTM, CDR2 ANQGSEA. The sample here was CD8+ T cells sorted from blood, taken at week 4, from a patient treated with tofacitinib. The sequence derives from a human donor with alopecia areata. V is TRBV29-1 and J is TRBJ1-2; 9 nucleotides align to TRBD1. CDR3 residues: CSVEGDGDRVGYTF. CDR3 nucleotide sequence: TGCAGCGTCGAGGGTGACGGGGACAGGGTAGGCTACACCTTC.